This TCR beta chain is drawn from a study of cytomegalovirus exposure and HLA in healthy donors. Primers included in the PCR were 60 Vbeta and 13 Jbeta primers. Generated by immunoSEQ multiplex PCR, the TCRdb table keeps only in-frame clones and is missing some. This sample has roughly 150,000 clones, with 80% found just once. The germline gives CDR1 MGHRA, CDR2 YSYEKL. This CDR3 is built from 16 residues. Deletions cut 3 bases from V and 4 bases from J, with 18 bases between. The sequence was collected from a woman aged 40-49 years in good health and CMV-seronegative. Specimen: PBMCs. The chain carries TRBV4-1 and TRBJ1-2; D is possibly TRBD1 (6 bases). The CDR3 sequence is CASSHILGQLVYGYTF. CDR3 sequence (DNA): TGCGCCAGCAGCCACATTTTGGGACAATTGGTCTATGGCTACACCTTC.